The 21 T cell receptor beta chains presented below share a single source sample, sequenced in a study of blood T cell repertoires in COVID-19 (TCRdb year 2020). Library method: the immunoSEQ multiplex PCR assay. This is the immuneACCESS table as TCRdb keeps it, with only in-frame sequences that have V and J called. A part of the clones is gone; compared with another copy, unresolved V genes explain less than half, and the rest is unexplained. Across this sample there are about 140,000 clones, with 60% to 85% seen only once. Clones ranked in the top ten supply roughly 4.7% of the sample. The source material was peripheral blood. The receptors were sampled from a woman older than 75 with active or convalescent COVID-19.

The V and J genes are TRBV4-2 and TRBJ2-1; 9 bases are a match to TRBD1. Trimming at V came to 3 bases and at J to 6 bases, leaving 9 bases not matched to a gene. Germline CDR1 LGHNA, CDR2 YNFKEQ. This CDR3 contains 16 residues. CDR3 amino acids: CASSHDTGGEVNEQFF. The CDR3, as DNA: TGTGCCAGCAGCCACGATACAGGGGGCGAGGTCAATGAGCAGTTCTTC.

V gene TRBV14 combines with J gene TRBJ1-6, with D unresolved. This CDR3 contains 15 residues. The germline gives CDR1 SGHDN, CDR2 FVKESK. V was clipped by 0 bases and J by 9 bases, with 12 bases between them. CDR3 residues: CASSQDLAPGSPLHF. Here the CDR3 DNA reads TGTGCCAGCAGCCAAGATTTAGCCCCCGGTTCACCCCTCCACTTT.

The CDR3 bases are TGCGCCAGCAGCCAGTGGACAGGGGCGGACGGGGAGCTGTTTTTT. It specifies CASSQWTGADGELFF. The chain couples TRBV5-1 to TRBJ2-2, with TRBD1 matching 9 bases. V shed 4 bases, J shed 7 bases, and the junction held 8 bases outside the gene matches. The CDR3 has 15 residues. Germline V gene data show CDR1 as SGHRS and CDR2 as YFSETQ.

The V gene is TRBV12-3 or TRBV12-4, the J gene TRBJ2-7; D unclear. The V end was cut by 1 base, the J end by 3 bases, with 7 bases between. The CDR3 sequence is 13 residues long. The chain's CDR3 is CASSLGTFYEQYF. As DNA, the CDR3 is TGTGCCAGCAGTTTAGGCACTTTCTACGAGCAGTACTTC.

The chain couples TRBV4-1 to TRBJ2-7; no clear D. This CDR3 spans 14 amino acids. V lost 3 bases, J lost 4 bases, and 13 bases lay in between. Germline V lookup: CDR1 MGHRA, CDR2 YSYEKL. CDR3 sequence reads: CASSHRFSNYEQYF. In nucleotides, the CDR3 is TGCGCCAGCAGCCACAGGTTTTCGAATTACGAGCAGTACTTC.

This chain uses TRBV4-1 with TRBJ2-2; 7 nucleotides match TRBD1. This CDR3 is built from 13 residues. Looked up from germline, CDR1 is MGHRA and CDR2 is YSYEKL. V lost 8 bases, J lost 1 base, and 1 base stayed unmatched. CDR3 coding DNA: TGCGCCAGCCAGGGGGTGAACACCGGGGAGCTGTTTTTT. It specifies CASQGVNTGELFF.

The chain carries TRBV20-1 and TRBJ1-1; D is unclear. This CDR3 has 20 amino acids. V shed 3 bases and J shed 4 bases, with 33 bases lying between them. Germline V lookup: CDR1 DFQATT, CDR2 SNEGSKA (reference sequence). The CDR3 coding sequence is TGCAGTGCTAGTATTCCCGGCCCAGTGAGAATAACAGCCCGGGGCACTGAAGCTTTCTTT. Translation: CSASIPGPVRITARGTEAFF.

The rearrangement joins TRBV5-4 to TRBJ1-3; TRBD1 matches 8 bases. The germline CDR1 and CDR2 sequences are SGHNT and YYREEE (reference sequence). The CDR3 is made up of 17 amino acids. V shed 4 bases and J 0 bases; nucleotides not matched to a gene: 9. The CDR3, as DNA: TGTGCCAGCAGCCCGGACCCAGGGGGCTTCTCTGGAAACACCATATATTTT. It yields the protein CASSPDPGGFSGNTIYF.

The chain is built from TRBV18 and TRBJ1-1; no clear D. This CDR3 is 13 amino acids long. V lost 6 bases and J lost 0, with 8 bases in between. CDR1 is KGHSH, CDR2 LQKENI, per germline. Here the CDR3 reads CASSRGLNTEAFF. CDR3 nucleotide sequence: TGTGCCAGCTCTCGAGGGTTGAACACTGAAGCTTTCTTT.

The rearrangement joins TRBV14 to TRBJ2-3; perhaps TRBD1 as D (5 bases). CDR3 length: 15 residues. Trimming took off 1 base at V and 5 bases at J, with 13 bases between the two ends. In germline, CDR1 is SGHDN, CDR2 FVKESK. The CDR3 coding sequence is TGTGCCAGCAGCCAAGGACCAGGGCCTCTAGATACGCAGTATTTT. The encoded protein is CASSQGPGPLDTQYF.

CDR3 nucleotide sequence: TGTGCCAGCACCTCGGACAGAATAAGATATAATTCACCCCTCCACTTT. The encoded protein is CASTSDRIRYNSPLHF. The chain couples TRBV2 to TRBJ1-6, with a tentative D call TRBD1 (6 bases). The CDR3 is 16 amino acids. Looked up from germline, CDR1 is SNHLY and CDR2 is FYNNEI. The V end was cut by 7 bases, the J end by 4 bases, with 17 bases between.

This clone showed up just a few times. This sequence joins TRBV15 and TRBJ1-4; 9 bases match TRBD1. CDR3 length: 15 residues. Trimming took 5 bases from V and 6 from J; bases not matched to a gene: 7. The germline V gene encodes CDR1 LNHNV and CDR2 YYDKDF (reference sequence). DNA for the CDR3: TGTGCCACCAGCGAAGGACAGGGGTGGGATGAAAAACTGTTTTTT. Its protein is CATSEGQGWDEKLFF.

This chain links TRBV5-4 with TRBJ1-2; D possibly corresponds to TRBD1 (6 bases). Germline CDR1 is SGHNT and CDR2 is YYREEE (reference sequence). This CDR3 is built from 14 residues. V dropped 3 bases and J dropped 4 bases, with 13 bases sitting between them. The CDR3 DNA reads as TGTGCCAGCAGCTCCGGACAGACCCTCTATGGCTACACCTTC. As protein: CASSSGQTLYGYTF.

CDR3 region: CASSLGQAGDTEAFF. The CDR3 region has the DNA TGCGCCAGCAGCTTGGGACAGGCTGGGGACACTGAAGCTTTCTTT. This chain joins TRBV5-1 and TRBJ1-1, with D possibly being TRBD1 (6 bases). The CDR3 consists of 15 residues. The germline V gene encodes CDR1 SGHRS and CDR2 YFSETQ. Between the trimmed V and J ends, which lost 0 bases and 3 bases, there was a span of 12 bases.

This chain links TRBV29-1 with TRBJ1-1; 8 nucleotides line up with TRBD1. Germline loops: CDR1 SQVTM, CDR2 ANQGSEA. This CDR3 spans 14 amino acids. J was trimmed by 1 base and V by 6 bases; bases with no gene match: 7. CDR3 in DNA: TGCAGCGTCGGGGGACAGGCCCCGAACACTGAAGCTTTCTTT. Translated, it gives CSVGGQAPNTEAFF.

V gene TRBV18 combines with J gene TRBJ1-2; 11 nucleotides agree with TRBD1. The CDR3 covers 14 residues. V lost 5 bases to trimming and J lost 8 bases; unmatched junction nucleotides: 7. Germline CDR1 KGHSH, CDR2 LQKENI. The DNA for the CDR3 is TGTGCCAGCTCAACCGGACAGGGGGCGAGGGGCTACACCTTC. Protein: CASSTGQGARGYTF.

The V gene is TRBV19, the J gene TRBJ2-3; weak D call: TRBD2 (5 bases). The germline CDR1 and CDR2 sequences are LNHDA and SQIVND (reference sequence). CDR3 length: 13 residues. V lost 5 bases and J lost 2, with 8 bases in between. The DNA of the CDR3 is TGTGCCAGTAGTCCGGGGAACACAGATACGCAGTATTTT. Amino acid sequence: CASSPGNTDTQYF.

The chain couples TRBV5-1 to TRBJ1-6; TRBD1 aligns across 8 bases. V was clipped by 4 bases and J by 6 bases; unmatched bases: 3. Germline V gives CDR1 SGHRS, CDR2 YFSETQ. The CDR3 length is 14 residues. CDR3 protein: CASSEGQANSPLHF. CDR3 bases: TGCGCCAGCAGCGAGGGACAGGCTAATTCACCCCTCCACTTT.

The V call is TRBV11-3, the J call TRBJ1-3; D gene unclear. Germline lookup yields CDR1 SGHNT and CDR2 YENEEA. Trimming shortened V by 5 bases and J by 0 bases, and 8 bases separated the two germline ends. The CDR3 has 14 amino acids. The CDR3 spells CASSPRSSGNTIYF. For the CDR3, the DNA is TGTGCCAGCAGCCCGAGGTCCTCTGGAAACACCATATATTTT.

The rearrangement joins TRBV28 to TRBJ2-1; D not resolved. Trimming removed 4 bases from V and 0 bases from J, with 13 bases in between. The CDR3 length is 16 residues. Germline-derived CDR1 and CDR2 are MDHEN and SYDVKM. DNA for the CDR3: TGTGCCAGCAGTTCCCCTGCCGGCGGCTCCTACAATGAGCAGTTCTTC. It yields the protein CASSSPAGGSYNEQFF.

The CDR3 protein is CASSPDRSVRAFF. The CDR3 DNA sequence: TGTGCCAGTAGTCCGGACAGGTCGGTCCGGGCTTTCTTT. This chain uses TRBV19 with TRBJ1-1; the match to TRBD1 covers 7 bases. Germline V gene sequence: CDR1 LNHDA, CDR2 SQIVND (reference sequence). J was trimmed by 11 bases and V by 5 bases; bases with no gene match: 11. CDR3 size: 13 residues. The full variable domain, its missing parts supplied by reference TRBV19 and TRBJ1-1, is DGGITQSPKYLFRKEGQNVTLSCEQNLNHDAMYWYRQDPGQGLRLIYYSQIVNDFQKGDIAEGYSVSREKKESFPLTVTSAQKNPTAFYLCASSPDRSVRAFFGQGTRLTVV.